A selection of T cell receptor beta chains follows, all from one sample in a study of human T cells and chemical hapten exposure. Each CDR3 protein gets one entry after TCRdb re-called the RACE reads with MiXCR. Here the sample spans more than 95,000 distinct CDR3 sequences, roughly a quarter being singletons. Sequencing used whole blood, obtained in connection with sensitization to the hapten diphenylcyclopropenone (DPC). The source is a man aged 35 to 55 with alopecia areata. Some clones in this sample may be carry-over from other donors' samples. CDR3s include the opening cysteine and the closing phenylalanine or tryptophan. The order of the fields is clone size, D gene, V gene, CDR3 length, J gene, CDR3 DNA, CDR3 protein. D genes are given only for firm matches. Clone size is shown for a subset of rows, as once, few, many or a class of expanded clone.

abundance: NA
d_gene: NA
v_gene: TRBV20-1
len: 12
j_gene: TRBJ2-3
CDR3nt: TGCAGTGCTAGATACTTCACAGATACGCAGTATTTT
CDR3aa: CSARYFTDTQYF

abundance: NA
d_gene: NA
v_gene: TRBV3-1
len: 15
j_gene: TRBJ2-7
CDR3nt: TGTGCCAGCAGCCAAGAAGATGGAGGGTTGAGCGAGCAGTACTTC
CDR3aa: CASSQEDGGLSEQYF

abundance: NA
d_gene: NA
v_gene: TRBV5-1
len: 13
j_gene: TRBJ2-2
CDR3nt: TGCGCCAGCAGCTCGACCGTAACCGGGGAGCTGTTTTTT
CDR3aa: CASSSTVTGELFF

abundance: NA
d_gene: TRBD1
v_gene: TRBV4-2
len: 18
j_gene: TRBJ1-2
CDR3nt: TGTGCCAGCAGCCAGGCCCGGGACAGCCAACCCTTTAACTATGGCTACACCTTC
CDR3aa: CASSQARDSQPFNYGYTF

abundance: few
d_gene: NA
v_gene: TRBV10-2
len: 15
j_gene: TRBJ2-3
CDR3nt: TGCGCCAGCAGTGAGGTGGCAGGGAGAATTGATACGCAGTATTTT
CDR3aa: CASSEVAGRIDTQYF

abundance: few
d_gene: TRBD2
v_gene: TRBV7-2
len: 12
j_gene: TRBJ2-7
CDR3nt: TGTGCCAGCAGCCGGACTAGCGGGAGATCGTACTTC
CDR3aa: CASSRTSGRSYF

abundance: few
d_gene: NA
v_gene: TRBV27
len: 17
j_gene: TRBJ1-5
CDR3nt: TGTGCCAGCCGGGAAGGGGCCAATTTGTATAGCAATCAGCCCCAGCATTTT
CDR3aa: CASREGANLYSNQPQHF

abundance: NA
d_gene: NA
v_gene: TRBV19
len: 16
j_gene: TRBJ2-2
CDR3nt: TGTGCCAGTAGTATAGTAGGGGGGAGGAGCACCGGGGAGCTGTTTTTT
CDR3aa: CASSIVGGRSTGELFF

abundance: NA
d_gene: NA
v_gene: TRBV6-5
len: 12
j_gene: TRBJ1-1
CDR3nt: TGTGCCAGCAGGCGAGGCCACATTGGAGCTTTCTTT
CDR3aa: CASRRGHIGAFF

abundance: NA
d_gene: NA
v_gene: TRBV20-1
len: 15
j_gene: TRBJ1-5
CDR3nt: TGCAGTGCTGACTCAGGAGCATATAGCAATCAGCCCCAGCATTTT
CDR3aa: CSADSGAYSNQPQHF

abundance: few
d_gene: NA
v_gene: TRBV20-1
len: 14
j_gene: TRBJ1-1
CDR3nt: TGCAGTGCTAGAGATAAGACAGGAGGGGCAACGGCTTTCTTT
CDR3aa: CSARDKTGGATAFF

abundance: many
d_gene: NA
v_gene: TRBV12-3/TRBV12-4
len: 16
j_gene: TRBJ2-1
CDR3nt: TGTGCCAGCAGTATGTGGACAGAACTTTCCTACAATGAGCAGTTCTTC
CDR3aa: CASSMWTELSYNEQFF

abundance: few
d_gene: TRBD1
v_gene: TRBV7-6
len: 16
j_gene: TRBJ2-1
CDR3nt: TGTGCCAGCAGCTTAGCGAACAGGGGGGTTTACAATGAGCAGTTCTTC
CDR3aa: CASSLANRGVYNEQFF

abundance: NA
d_gene: TRBD1
v_gene: TRBV27
len: 14
j_gene: TRBJ1-2
CDR3nt: TGTGCCAGCAGTCCCAGGACAGGGGGGGGTGGCTACACCTTC
CDR3aa: CASSPRTGGGGYTF

abundance: NA
d_gene: TRBD1
v_gene: TRBV11-2
len: 15
j_gene: TRBJ2-7
CDR3nt: TGTGCCAGCAGCGTCACCGGGACAGGGTTAGGCGAGCAGTACTTC
CDR3aa: CASSVTGTGLGEQYF

abundance: few
d_gene: NA
v_gene: TRBV5-1
len: 15
j_gene: TRBJ1-2
CDR3nt: TGCGCCAGCAGCCCTACCGGGACTGAGAACTATGGCTACACCTTC
CDR3aa: CASSPTGTENYGYTF

abundance: NA
d_gene: NA
v_gene: TRBV20-1
len: 15
j_gene: TRBJ2-3
CDR3nt: TGCAGTGCTGCCGTCCCTAGAGGCAACACAGATACGCAGTATTTT
CDR3aa: CSAAVPRGNTDTQYF

abundance: few
d_gene: NA
v_gene: TRBV12-3/TRBV12-4
len: 14
j_gene: TRBJ2-7
CDR3nt: TGTGCCAGCAGTTCGGGGACGTACCGCTACGAGCAGTACTTC
CDR3aa: CASSSGTYRYEQYF

abundance: few
d_gene: TRBD1
v_gene: TRBV12-3/TRBV12-4
len: 20
j_gene: TRBJ2-4
CDR3nt: TGTGCCAGCAGACACTGGGACAGGGGCCTCCAAACCCGAAAAAGAGACATTCAGTACTTC
CDR3aa: CASRHWDRGLQTRKRDIQYF

abundance: NA
d_gene: NA
v_gene: TRBV25-1
len: 14
j_gene: TRBJ1-6
CDR3nt: TGTGCCAGCAGACAGGGAGAGTATAATTCACCCCTCCACTTT
CDR3aa: CASRQGEYNSPLHF

abundance: NA
d_gene: NA
v_gene: TRBV28
len: 12
j_gene: TRBJ2-7
CDR3nt: TGTGCCAGCAGTCTATCCAGGGGTGCGCAGTACTTC
CDR3aa: CASSLSRGAQYF

abundance: NA
d_gene: NA
v_gene: TRBV19
len: 19
j_gene: TRBJ2-6
CDR3nt: TGTGCCAGTAGTATAGAATACTCAAGACCCAACTCTGGGGCCAACGTCCTGACTTTC
CDR3aa: CASSIEYSRPNSGANVLTF

abundance: few
d_gene: NA
v_gene: TRBV7-9
len: 15
j_gene: TRBJ2-5
CDR3nt: TGTGCCAGCAGCTTAGTAGAGGGGCGGTCGAAGACCCAGTACTTC
CDR3aa: CASSLVEGRSKTQYF

abundance: NA
d_gene: TRBD1
v_gene: TRBV2
len: 21
j_gene: TRBJ1-5
CDR3nt: TGTGCCAGCAGAGGGACAGGGGGTCGGTCCCTCTCCTTATCGGGTGATCAGCCCCAGCATTTT
CDR3aa: CASRGTGGRSLSLSGDQPQHF

abundance: NA
d_gene: NA
v_gene: TRBV7-9
len: 14
j_gene: TRBJ2-5
CDR3nt: TGTGCCAGCAGCAGTACAGGGAAACAAGAGACCCAGTACTTC
CDR3aa: CASSSTGKQETQYF

abundance: NA
d_gene: NA
v_gene: TRBV4-3
len: 18
j_gene: TRBJ2-3
CDR3nt: TGCGCCAGCAGCCAGGCCCCCCGTAGCTCCATAATTCCAGATACGCAGTATTTT
CDR3aa: CASSQAPRSSIIPDTQYF

abundance: NA
d_gene: NA
v_gene: TRBV24-1
len: 15
j_gene: TRBJ2-2
CDR3nt: TGTGCCACCAGTGATTCGACCAACGGGGGCGGGGAGCTGTTTTTT
CDR3aa: CATSDSTNGGGELFF

abundance: few
d_gene: NA
v_gene: TRBV6-6
len: 13
j_gene: TRBJ2-7
CDR3nt: TGTGCCAGCGTCCGGGCCCCGTTGATAGAGCAGTACTTC
CDR3aa: CASVRAPLIEQYF

abundance: NA
d_gene: NA
v_gene: TRBV20-1
len: 13
j_gene: TRBJ2-7
CDR3nt: TGCAGTGCTAGGTCAAGTGAGACCTACGAGCAGTACTTC
CDR3aa: CSARSSETYEQYF

abundance: NA
d_gene: NA
v_gene: TRBV6-1
len: 16
j_gene: TRBJ1-5
CDR3nt: TGTGCCAGCAATGAGCAGCCTCTGTATAGCAATCAGCCCCAGCATTTT
CDR3aa: CASNEQPLYSNQPQHF

abundance: many
d_gene: NA
v_gene: TRBV19
len: 16
j_gene: TRBJ2-1
CDR3nt: TGTGCCAGTAGTATAGATCTAGCGAGTTCCTACAATGAGCAGTTCTTC
CDR3aa: CASSIDLASSYNEQFF

abundance: NA
d_gene: NA
v_gene: TRBV5-1
len: 17
j_gene: TRBJ1-2
CDR3nt: TGCGCCAGCAGCTCCATGGGCCAGGCGGTGTCTAACTATGGCTACACCTTC
CDR3aa: CASSSMGQAVSNYGYTF

abundance: NA
d_gene: NA
v_gene: TRBV30
len: 13
j_gene: TRBJ2-2
CDR3nt: TGTGCCTGGAGTGTAGGGGCCACCGGGGAGCTGTTTTTT
CDR3aa: CAWSVGATGELFF

abundance: many
d_gene: TRBD1
v_gene: TRBV20-1
len: 15
j_gene: TRBJ2-7
CDR3nt: TGCAGTGCACCACGTGCCGGACAGGGGACCTACGAGCAGTACTTC
CDR3aa: CSAPRAGQGTYEQYF

abundance: NA
d_gene: TRBD1
v_gene: TRBV27
len: 16
j_gene: TRBJ2-4
CDR3nt: TGTGCCAGCAGTTTACCGACAGGGGTAGCCAAAAACATTCAGTACTTC
CDR3aa: CASSLPTGVAKNIQYF

abundance: few
d_gene: NA
v_gene: TRBV9
len: 13
j_gene: TRBJ2-5
CDR3nt: TGTGCCAGCAGCGTAGGTTGGGGAGAGACCCAGTACTTC
CDR3aa: CASSVGWGETQYF

abundance: NA
d_gene: NA
v_gene: TRBV20-1
len: 14
j_gene: TRBJ2-7
CDR3nt: TGCAGTGCTAGAGTTGAGGTCTATCTCCACGAGCAGTACTTC
CDR3aa: CSARVEVYLHEQYF

abundance: many
d_gene: NA
v_gene: TRBV10-3
len: 15
j_gene: TRBJ1-5
CDR3nt: TGTGCCATCAGTGAGGGGAGCCTTAGCAATCAGCCCCAGCATTTT
CDR3aa: CAISEGSLSNQPQHF

abundance: few
d_gene: TRBD1
v_gene: TRBV3-1
len: 14
j_gene: TRBJ2-7
CDR3nt: TGTGCCAGCAGCCAGGGACAGTCCTCCTACGAGCAGTACTTC
CDR3aa: CASSQGQSSYEQYF

abundance: NA
d_gene: TRBD2
v_gene: TRBV6-2/TRBV6-3
len: 16
j_gene: TRBJ2-4
CDR3nt: TGTGCCAGCAGTTCCGGGACTAGCGGGATGGGAAACATTCAGTACTTC
CDR3aa: CASSSGTSGMGNIQYF